This T cell receptor beta chain was captured in a study of shared clonotypes between healthy human individuals. Naive-designated CD8 cells lacked CD45RO, were positively enriched for CCR7, and omitted terminally differentiated effector memory CD45RA+ cells. Worth noting for this clone: Its matching antigen is unknown.

Study observations and caveats: Naive CD4 clonotype sharing across several donors was approximately 5%. As a rule, naive subsets had a larger estimated richness than memory subsets. It was the non-shared clonotypes that had lower generation probabilities than clonotypes shared by all four donors. Blood was the sole source, and tissue repertoires probably differ.

This table comes from immunoSEQ multiplex PCR, and its TCRdb copy is limited to in-frame clones, with some not included. The sample contains about 2.2 million clones, 80% to 95% of which appear only once. CDR3 length equals 15 residues. Germline values: CDR1 MGHRA, CDR2 YSYEKL. Trimming stripped 8 bases from V and 3 bases from J, with 17 bases between. The sequenced material came from naive CD8+ T cells from PBMCs. The origin of this receptor is a man between 18 and 29 years old in good health. Some clones in this sample may be carry-over from other donors' samples. The V call is TRBV4-1, the J call TRBJ2-1, with D perhaps matching TRBD2 (6 bases). The DNA of the CDR3 is TGCGCCAGCGGCGAGGTGGTAGCGGTCTACAATGAGCAGTTCTTC. It translates to CASGEVVAVYNEQFF.